This T cell receptor beta chain emerged from a study of follicular helper T cells after annual influenza vaccination (dated by TCRdb to between 2016 and 2019). Regarding the study in general: After each seasonal influenza vaccination, blood samples were collected on days 0, 7 and 28. Some subjects were followed across successive annual vaccinations spanning the 2013-2014, 2014-2015 and 2015-2016 seasons to study recall of cTfh clones. One week after vaccination, a second recruited cohort of 12 to 13 subjects (Table S1) displayed a similar ICOS+CD38+ cTfh response. Multi-year samples were available for six subjects, with four spanning two vaccination seasons and two spanning three seasons. The 2015 samples were processed right after collection, while the 2013-2014 samples were cryopreserved. Findings and caveats that apply to the study as a whole: Only roughly 9.5-20% of analyzed cells yielded productive TCRB sequences, so sampling of rare clonotypes was not possible. ICOS+CD38+ cTfh clonality correlated with the frequency of that population, and its change correlated with the change in circulating plasmablast frequency. Successive annual vaccinations recalled a recurrent oligoclonal ICOS+CD38+ cTfh response that contained tetramer and AIM influenza-specific clonotypes. Day 7 ICOS+CD38+ clones were most often found later in ICOS-CD38- cTfh, suggesting that subset may serve as a memory reservoir.

The time point tag for this specimen amounts to: 2015-2016 season, 7 days after influenza vaccination. Adults received seasonal inactivated influenza vaccine (Fluvarix), and TCRB sequencing tracked sorted blood CD4 subsets before and after vaccination. To be eligible, subjects had to live in the community and must not have received influenza vaccine in the previous 6 months. Reasons for exclusion included contraindications to influenza vaccine, substance abuse, HIV/AIDS, active malignancy, immunomodulatory medication, and active illness such as respiratory infection. At each time point, somewhere between roughly 40 and 100 mL of blood was taken. Non-naive CD4+CXCR5+PD-1+ cells were defined as circulating Tfh and were sorted into two fractions, ICOS+CD38+ and ICOS-CD38-. PBMC were isolated using Ficoll-Paque PLUS or SepMate separation. Cell subsets were sorted from PBMC on a BD FACS Aria before DNA extraction.

The CDR3 runs 16 residues from the cysteine to the phenylalanine. Only the CDR3 portion is preserved as DNA: 48 bases, with reading frame beginning at the first base. With regard to this clone: Which antigen it targets is not known. Base qualities are not at hand, and no much larger clone is one base apart.

The library was produced with the immunoSEQ multiplex PCR assay. Adaptive Biotechnologies carried out TCRB amplification, library preparation, sequencing and preliminary bioinformatics at Survey level resolution. For TCRB sequencing, genomic DNA from sorted cTfh populations was amplified by multiplex PCR. As for the authors' bioinformatics: Clonality was calculated in R as 1 minus normalized Shannon entropy, and the Gini index was computed with the R package ineq. To get the overlap score, the summed counts of shared sequences were divided by the total counts of all sequences in both of the compared samples. Shared-clonotype significance used Fisher's exact test assuming a theoretical repertoire of 10^7 TCRB sequences. As stored in TCRdb, this immuneACCESS dataset retains in-frame rearrangements with V and J assigned. A fraction of the clones does not appear; measured against another copy, unresolved V genes explain less than half of the discrepancy, and the remainder lacks a known reason. V, J and clone size derive from that table, while D and trimming were established from the DNA sequence. The sample yields fewer than 9,000 clones; 88% were counted once. Of the sample, approximately 0.7% falls within the top ten clones.

The specimen comprised CXCR5+ CD38- circulating T follicular helper cells from blood, sampled 7 days after influenza vaccination. The cell subset or site label on this specimen signifies: circulating Tfh, non-naive CD4+CXCR5+PD-1+ (ICOS+CD38+ or ICOS-CD38-). The TCR comes from an adult who received the influenza vaccine. The chain was built from TRBV1 and TRBJ2-7; the D call in the table, TRBD1, was not verified against the DNA. TRBV1 is a known pseudogene. The nucleotides are TGCACCAGCAGCCAAGCGTTGGGCAGTAACCCTTACGAGCAGTACTTC. This encodes CTSSQALGSNPYEQYF.